The source of this T cell receptor (beta chain) is a study of cytomegalovirus exposure and HLA in healthy donors. Study background: An early release of data contained approximately 85 million unique TCRs, which came from HLA-typed donors. Regarding the study as a whole: On later analysis, the bulk of CMV-associated TCR beta chains appeared to be HLA-restricted. There were reportedly fewer N-insertions in an Asian-associated ancestry cluster than the approximately 670-donor mean, in a later analysis.

PCR involved 60 Vbeta and 13 Jbeta primers. Method: immunoSEQ multiplex PCR; TCRdb's copy keeps in-frame clones and lacks some. The sample has 120,000 or so clones; 75% to 90% are singletons. Donors counted as nominally healthy when sampled, yet unrecorded immune exposures were likely. Comments on this clone: Its antigen is unknown.

The sample comprised PBMCs. The receptor was isolated from a man aged 25-45 years in good health and CMV-seropositive.

In DNA form, the CDR3 reads TGTGCCAGCAGTCCCCAAGGACAGGGCAGGAACGAGCAGTACTTC. It is translated as CASSPQGQGRNEQYF. This chain links TRBV6-5 with TRBJ2-7, with 8 bases matching TRBD1. This CDR3 is built from 15 residues. Germline values: CDR1 MNHEY, CDR2 SVGAGI. Germline trimming cut 5 bases from V and 5 bases from J; bases unmatched to any gene: 11.